The 19 T cell receptor beta chains below were found in one sample sequenced in a study of identical twins. TCRdb re-called the 5' RACE reads with MiXCR, one entry per CDR3 protein. Of approximately 550,000 distinct CDR3 sequences listed, about a fifth are singletons. The same specimen was also included in a second study, on yellow fever vaccine responses in identical twins.

Specimen: CD4+ T cells sorted from blood. These receptors all stem from a woman younger than 35 in good health.

There are a few counts of this clonotype. The V gene is TRBV10-3, the J gene TRBJ2-1; 11 bases line up with TRBD2. The junction had 4 bases not matched to a gene; V was cut back by 3 bases and J by 9 bases. The V gene's germline CDR1 is ENHRY and CDR2 SYGVKD. The length of the CDR3 is 14 residues. CDR3 DNA: TGTGCCATCAGTGAACTAGCGGGAGTCTCTGAGCAGTTCTTC. Translating gives CAISELAGVSEQFF.

V usage is TRBV5-1 and J usage is TRBJ1-1; possibly TRBD1 for D (5 bases). V lost 0 bases to trimming and J lost 7 bases, with 13 bases between them. The CDR3 covers 14 residues. CDR1 is SGHRS, CDR2 YFSETQ, per germline. The CDR3 spells CASSLAGAGNEAFF. In DNA form, the CDR3 reads TGCGCCAGCAGCTTGGCTGGGGCAGGGAATGAAGCTTTCTTT. The entire variable domain, with the rest obtained from reference TRBV5-1 and TRBJ1-1, is as follows: KAGVTQTPRYLIKTRGQQVTLSCSPISGHRSVSWYQQTPGQGLQFLFEYFSETQRNKGNFPGRFSGRQFSNSRSEMNVSTLELGDSALYLCASSLAGAGNEAFFGQGTRLTVV.

This clonotype was detected only a few times. The V gene is TRBV20-1, the J gene TRBJ2-7; either TRBD1 or TRBD2 may supply D (5 bases each). The ends were cut back, 4 bases at V and 7 bases at J, with 14 bases in the middle. In germline, CDR1 is DFQATT, CDR2 SNEGSKA (reference sequence). This CDR3 comprises 12 residues. The CDR3 DNA reads as TGCAGTGCTACAGCGAGGGGAGAGGAGCAGTACGTC. As protein: CSATARGEEQYV.

This clonotype has only a few counts. The rearrangement uses TRBV5-1 and TRBJ1-3; 8 nucleotides agree with TRBD1. Looked up from germline, CDR1 is SGHRS and CDR2 is YFSETQ. The CDR3 is 15 amino acids. The V and J ends lost 5 bases and 6 bases, in that order; junction bases with no gene match: 10. The CDR3 here is CASRTGTGLVNTIYF. In DNA form, the CDR3 reads TGCGCCAGCAGAACCGGGACAGGACTTGTAAACACCATATATTTT.

This chain links TRBV6-8 with TRBJ2-7; 8 nucleotides line up with TRBD2. V lost 8 bases and J lost 4; bases outside the gene matches: 19. The length of the CDR3 is 17 residues. From germline, CDR1 is MNHGY and CDR2 SAAAGT. The CDR3 region is CASAYTPCGSGMYEQYF. CDR3 DNA sequence: TGTGCCAGCGCCTACACCCCGTGCGGTAGCGGGATGTACGAGCAGTACTTC.

This clonotype was counted ten times or more. The rearrangement uses TRBV5-6 and TRBJ2-7; D is perhaps TRBD2 (6 bases). The CDR3 covers 14 residues. Germline CDR1 reads SGHDT; CDR2 reads YYEEEE. The V end was cut by 4 bases, the J end by 2 bases, with 13 bases between. The DNA for the CDR3 is TGTGCCAGCAGCCAACGACTAGGGGCCTACGAGCAGTACTTC. It translates to CASSQRLGAYEQYF. Based on the CDR3 plus reference TRBV5-6 and TRBJ2-7, the full variable domain is DAGVTQSPTHLIKTRGQQVTLRCSPKSGHDTVSWYQQALGQGPQFIFQYYEEEERQRGNFPDRFSGHQFPNYSSELNVNALLLGDSALYLCASSQRLGAYEQYFGPGTRLTVT.

This clonotype has a handful of counts. This CDR3 reads CASSLFEYEQYF. CDR3 coding DNA: TGTGCCAGCAGTTTATTTGAGTACGAGCAGTACTTC. The chain couples TRBV12-3 or TRBV12-4 to TRBJ2-7; D not resolved. This CDR3 region has 12 residues. The germline V and J ends were trimmed by 2 bases and 4 bases, with 6 bases remaining between them.

The genes are TRBV5-6 and TRBJ2-1, with 7 bases fitting TRBD2. V was clipped by 4 bases and J by 7 bases; unmatched bases: 8. CDR3 length: 14 residues. Germline values: CDR1 SGHDT, CDR2 YYEEEE. CDR3 loop: CASSPRLGGNEQFF. CDR3 nucleotide sequence: TGTGCCAGCAGCCCACGGCTGGGAGGGAATGAGCAGTTCTTC. Complete variable domain (other parts from reference TRBV5-6 and TRBJ2-1): DAGVTQSPTHLIKTRGQQVTLRCSPKSGHDTVSWYQQALGQGPQFIFQYYEEEERQRGNFPDRFSGHQFPNYSSELNVNALLLGDSALYLCASSPRLGGNEQFFGPGTRLTVL.

This clonotype was observed many times. The chain uses TRBV27 and TRBJ1-6; 11 bases align to TRBD1. Germline V gene sequence: CDR1 MNHEY, CDR2 SMNVEV (reference sequence). The trim removed 5 bases at V and 1 base at J, leaving 4 bases unmatched. The CDR3 consists of 17 residues. The CDR3 sequence: CASSRGQGASYNSPLHF. The CDR3 DNA follows: TGTGCCAGCAGTAGAGGACAGGGGGCATCCTATAATTCACCCCTCCACTTT.

The chain is built from TRBV5-1 and TRBJ2-5; 14 nucleotides agree with TRBD2. The CDR3 is 19 residues long. J lost 2 bases, V lost 0 bases, and 9 bases had no gene match. Germline V lookup: CDR1 SGHRS, CDR2 YFSETQ. CDR3 region: CASSLAGTSGRAGQETQYF. Written as DNA, the CDR3 is TGCGCCAGCAGCTTGGCCGGGACTAGCGGGAGAGCGGGGCAAGAGACCCAGTACTTC.

This chain uses TRBV18 with TRBJ2-3; no reliable D call. The CDR3 has 13 amino acids. With 4 bases removed from V and 0 bases from J, the gap between germline ends came to 5 bases. Germline CDR1 and CDR2: KGHSH and LQKENI. The CDR3 reads CASSLFSTDTQYF. In nucleotides, the CDR3 is TGTGCCAGCTCACTCTTTAGCACAGATACGCAGTATTTT.

This clonotype was found a few times. The J gene is TRBJ2-4, the V gene TRBV12-3 or TRBV12-4; D is possibly TRBD1 (6 bases). V was clipped by 6 bases and J by 12 bases, with 12 bases between them. The CDR3 covers 11 residues. DNA of the CDR3: TGTGCCAGCAGCACAGGGTATAATCAGTACTTC. Residues: CASSTGYNQYF.

The rearrangement links TRBV7-3 to TRBJ2-1, with D possibly TRBD2 on 5 matching bases. Germline values: CDR1 SGHTA, CDR2 FQGTGA. This CDR3 is built from 17 residues. With 2 bases removed from V and 7 bases from J, the gap between germline ends came to 21 bases. The CDR3: CASSLEAVAVFGNEQFF. In DNA, the CDR3 is TGTGCCAGCAGCTTAGAAGCGGTAGCTGTCTTTGGGAATGAGCAGTTCTTC. Full variable domain (missing parts from reference TRBV7-3 and TRBJ2-1): GAGVSQTPSNKVTEKGKYVELRCDPISGHTALYWYRQSLGQGPEFLIYFQGTGAADDSGLPNDRFFAVRPEGSVSTLKIQRTERGDSAVYLCASSLEAVAVFGNEQFFGPGTRLTVL.

This clonotype occurred a few times. CDR3: CASSMDRGYEQYF. The CDR3 region has the DNA TGTGCCAGCAGTATGGACAGGGGCTACGAGCAGTACTTC. The chain recombines TRBV12-3 or TRBV12-4 with TRBJ2-7; 9 bases align to TRBD1. V was pared by 5 bases and J by 3 bases, with 2 bases of the junction left unmatched. The CDR3 is 13 amino acids.

Only a few counts were recorded for this clonotype. This rearrangement joins TRBV12-3 or TRBV12-4 to TRBJ2-7; 8 bases line up with TRBD2. V shed 5 bases, J shed 1 base, and the junction held 1 base outside the gene matches. The CDR3 extends over 13 amino acids. The CDR3 spells CASSTSGSYEQYF. The CDR3 region has the DNA TGTGCCAGCAGTACTAGCGGATCCTACGAGCAGTACTTC.

This clonotype was seen at least ten times. The rearrangement uses TRBV12-3 or TRBV12-4 and TRBJ2-5; 7 positions match TRBD1. Germline trimming cut 4 bases from V and 7 bases from J; bases unmatched to any gene: 9. The CDR3 is 14 residues long. The CDR3: CASSWDSVRMTQYF. CDR3 nucleotide sequence: TGTGCCAGCAGTTGGGACAGCGTAAGAATGACCCAGTACTTC.

This sequence joins TRBV5-1 and TRBJ2-3, with D possibly being TRBD1 or TRBD2 (6 bases each). CDR3 length equals 16 residues. Trimming left V 2 bases short and J 4 bases short, with 17 bases between. Germline CDR1 reads SGHRS; CDR2 reads YFSETQ. CDR3 sequence: CASSFDRGGIPDTQYF. Here the CDR3 DNA reads TGCGCCAGCAGCTTTGACAGAGGGGGGATTCCAGATACGCAGTATTTT.

V is TRBV5-6 and J is TRBJ2-1; 8 bases map to TRBD2. The CDR3 contains 17 residues. Trimming took 0 bases from V and 0 from J; bases not matched to a gene: 5. Germline-derived CDR1 and CDR2 are SGHDT and YYEEEE. The CDR3 is CASSLGLASSSYNEQFF. The CDR3 region has the DNA TGTGCCAGCAGCTTGGGACTAGCGTCAAGCTCCTACAATGAGCAGTTCTTC.

At least ten counts were recorded for this clonotype. This chain's CDR3 is CASSVSGSSYNEQFF. The CDR3 DNA reads TGTGCCAGCAGCGTTAGCGGGAGCTCCTACAATGAGCAGTTCTTC. V is TRBV9 and J is TRBJ2-1; 9 bases map to TRBD2. Trimming took 2 bases from V and 0 from J; bases not matched to a gene: 0. From germline, CDR1 is SGDLS and CDR2 YYNGEE. The CDR3 length is 15 residues.